This TCR beta chain is drawn from a study of response to subunit inactivated influenza vaccine. Trimming took off 0 bases at V and 4 bases at J, with 12 bases between the two ends. The CDR3 consists of 15 residues. Germline loops: CDR1 MNHEY, CDR2 SVGAGI. Points from the study as a whole: T cells newly recruited by each seasonal influenza vaccination are few, the authors suggested.

The table lists this clonotype with a few counts. Its antigen remains unidentified. TCRdb re-analysed the RT-PCR reads in MiXCR, keeping a single row per CDR3 protein. The table includes hundreds of thousands of distinct CDR3 sequences, about 25% detected once. The V call is TRBV6-5, the J call TRBJ1-1; a weak D match, TRBD1 (6 bases). The TCR sequence derives from a man in his forties or fifties who received an inactivated influenza vaccine. The source was CD4+ T cells sorted from PBMCs, collected about 5 days after vaccination. This CDR3 is CASSYSMGGPTEAFF. The CDR3 DNA is TGTGCCAGCAGTTACTCGATGGGGGGGCCCACTGAAGCTTTCTTT.